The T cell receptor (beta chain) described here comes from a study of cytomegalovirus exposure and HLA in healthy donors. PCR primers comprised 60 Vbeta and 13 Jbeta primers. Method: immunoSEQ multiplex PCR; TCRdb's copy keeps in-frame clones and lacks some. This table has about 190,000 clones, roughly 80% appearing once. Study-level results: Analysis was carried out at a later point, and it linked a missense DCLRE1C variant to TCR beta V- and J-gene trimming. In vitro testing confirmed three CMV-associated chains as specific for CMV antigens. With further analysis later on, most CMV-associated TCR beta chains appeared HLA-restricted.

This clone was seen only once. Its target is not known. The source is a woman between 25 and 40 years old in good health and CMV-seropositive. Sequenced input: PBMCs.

The CDR3 spells CASSLAAAYEQYF. The CDR3 DNA follows: TGCGCCAGCAGCTTGGCGGCGGCCTACGAGCAGTACTTC. The rearrangement uses TRBV5-1 and TRBJ2-7; D gene unclear. Germline V CDR1 and CDR2: SGHRS, YFSETQ. The V end lost 0 bases, the J end lost 2 bases, and 6 bases lay between the germline ends. This CDR3 region has 13 residues.